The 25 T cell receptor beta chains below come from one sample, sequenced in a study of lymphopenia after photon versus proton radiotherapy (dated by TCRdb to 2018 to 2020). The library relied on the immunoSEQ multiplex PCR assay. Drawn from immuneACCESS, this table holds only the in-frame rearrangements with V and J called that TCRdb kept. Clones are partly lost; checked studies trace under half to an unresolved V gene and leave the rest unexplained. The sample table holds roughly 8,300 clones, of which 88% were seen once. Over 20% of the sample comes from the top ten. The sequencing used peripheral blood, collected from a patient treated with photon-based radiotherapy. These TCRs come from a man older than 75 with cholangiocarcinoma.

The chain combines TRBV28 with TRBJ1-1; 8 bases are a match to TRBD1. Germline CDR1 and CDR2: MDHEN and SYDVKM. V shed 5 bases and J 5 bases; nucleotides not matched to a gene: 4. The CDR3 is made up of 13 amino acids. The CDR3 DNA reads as TGTGCCAGCAGTCCAGGGGGCGGGACTGAAGCTTTCTTT. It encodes CASSPGGGTEAFF. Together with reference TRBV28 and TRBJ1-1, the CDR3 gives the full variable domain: DVKVTQSSRYLVKRTGEKVFLECVQDMDHENMFWYRQDPGLGLRLIYFSYDVKMKEKGDIPEGYSVSREKKERFSLILESASTNQTSMYLCASSPGGGTEAFFGQGTRLTVV.

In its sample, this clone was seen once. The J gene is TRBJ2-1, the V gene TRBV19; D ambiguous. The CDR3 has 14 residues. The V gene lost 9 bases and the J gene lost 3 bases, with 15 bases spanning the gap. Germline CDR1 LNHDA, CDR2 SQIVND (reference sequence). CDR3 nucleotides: TGTGCCAGCCAACAAGGTGGTTTCTACAATGAGCAGTTCTTC. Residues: CASQQGGFYNEQFF.

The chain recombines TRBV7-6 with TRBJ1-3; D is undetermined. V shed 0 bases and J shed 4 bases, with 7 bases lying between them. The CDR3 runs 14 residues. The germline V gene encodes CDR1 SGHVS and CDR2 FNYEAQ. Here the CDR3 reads CASSLALVGNTIYF. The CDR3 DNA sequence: TGTGCCAGCAGCTTAGCGCTTGTGGGAAACACCATATATTTT. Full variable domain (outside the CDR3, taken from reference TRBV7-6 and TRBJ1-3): GAGVSQSPRYKVTKRGQDVALRCDPISGHVSLYWYRQALGQGPEFLTYFNYEAQQDKSGLPNDRFSAERPEGSISTLTIQRTEQRDSAMYRCASSLALVGNTIYFGEGSWLTVV.

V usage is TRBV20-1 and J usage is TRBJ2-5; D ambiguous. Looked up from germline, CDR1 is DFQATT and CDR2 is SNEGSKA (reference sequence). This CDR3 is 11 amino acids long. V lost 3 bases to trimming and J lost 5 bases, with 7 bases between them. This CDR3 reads CSARTGETQYF. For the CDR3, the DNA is TGCAGTGCTAGGACCGGGGAGACCCAGTACTTC.

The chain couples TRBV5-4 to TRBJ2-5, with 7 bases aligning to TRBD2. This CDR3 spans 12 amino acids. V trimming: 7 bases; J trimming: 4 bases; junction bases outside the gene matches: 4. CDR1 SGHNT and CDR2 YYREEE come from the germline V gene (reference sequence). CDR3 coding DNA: TGTGCCAGCTCCCGGGGGGTAGAGACCCAGTACTTC. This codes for CASSRGVETQYF.

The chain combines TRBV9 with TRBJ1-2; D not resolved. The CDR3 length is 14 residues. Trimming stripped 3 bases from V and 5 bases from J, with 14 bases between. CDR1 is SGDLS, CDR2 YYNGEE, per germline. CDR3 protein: CASSAAGRRYGYTF. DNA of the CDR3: TGTGCCAGCAGCGCCGCCGGGCGACGGTATGGCTACACCTTC.

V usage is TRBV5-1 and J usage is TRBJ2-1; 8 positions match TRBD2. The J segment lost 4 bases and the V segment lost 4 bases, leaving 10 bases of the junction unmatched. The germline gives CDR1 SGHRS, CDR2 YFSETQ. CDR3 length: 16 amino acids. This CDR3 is CASSTGGTSGYNEQFF. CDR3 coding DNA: TGCGCCAGCAGCACCGGAGGCACTAGCGGTTACAATGAGCAGTTCTTC.

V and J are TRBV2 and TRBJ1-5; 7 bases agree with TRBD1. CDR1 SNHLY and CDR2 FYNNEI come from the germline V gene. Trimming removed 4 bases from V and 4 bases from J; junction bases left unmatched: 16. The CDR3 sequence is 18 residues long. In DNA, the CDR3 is TGTGCCAGCAGTGTTCGCAGGGGGTCTTCTATAGAGAATCAGCCCCAGCATTTT. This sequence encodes CASSVRRGSSIENQPQHF.

As DNA, the CDR3 is TGTGCCAGCAGCCAAAGCTGGCGCCTGGGAAACACCATATATTTT. Translation gives CASSQSWRLGNTIYF. V is TRBV7-2 and J is TRBJ1-3, with D unclear. V was pared by 5 bases and J by 4 bases, with 15 bases between. The CDR3 sequence is 15 residues long. The germline V gene encodes CDR1 SGHTA and CDR2 FQGNSA.

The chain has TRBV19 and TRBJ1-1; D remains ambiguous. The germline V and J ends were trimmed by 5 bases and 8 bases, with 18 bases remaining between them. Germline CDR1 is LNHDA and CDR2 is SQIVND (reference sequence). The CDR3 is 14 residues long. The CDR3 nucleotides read TGTGCCAGTAGTCCTGGACGTGGTCTACGGGAAGCTTTCTTT. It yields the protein CASSPGRGLREAFF.

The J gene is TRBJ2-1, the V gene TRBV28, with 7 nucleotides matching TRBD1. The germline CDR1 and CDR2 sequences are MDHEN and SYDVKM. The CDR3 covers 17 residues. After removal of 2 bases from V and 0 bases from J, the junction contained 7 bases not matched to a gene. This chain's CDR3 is CASSLRRGSYSYNEQFF. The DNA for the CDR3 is TGTGCCAGCAGTTTACGCAGGGGGTCTTACTCCTACAATGAGCAGTTCTTC.

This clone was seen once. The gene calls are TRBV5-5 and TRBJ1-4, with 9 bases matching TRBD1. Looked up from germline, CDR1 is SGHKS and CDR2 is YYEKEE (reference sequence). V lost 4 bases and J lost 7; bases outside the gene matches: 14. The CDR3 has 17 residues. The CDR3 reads CASSVGQGGIQREKLFF. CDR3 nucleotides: TGTGCCAGCAGCGTGGGACAGGGAGGAATTCAGCGTGAAAAACTGTTTTTT.

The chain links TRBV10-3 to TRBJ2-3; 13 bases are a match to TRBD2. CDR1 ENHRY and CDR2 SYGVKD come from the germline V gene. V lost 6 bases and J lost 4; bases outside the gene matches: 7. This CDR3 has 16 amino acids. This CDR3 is CAIRAGLAGEADTQYF. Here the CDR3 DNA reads TGTGCCATCAGGGCTGGACTAGCGGGGGAGGCAGATACGCAGTATTTT.

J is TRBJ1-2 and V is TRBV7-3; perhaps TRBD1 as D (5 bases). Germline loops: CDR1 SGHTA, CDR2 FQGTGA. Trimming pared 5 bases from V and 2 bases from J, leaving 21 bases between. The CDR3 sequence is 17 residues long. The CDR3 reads CASSLTGSQGANYGYTF. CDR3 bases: TGTGCCAGCAGCCTTACAGGTAGTCAGGGCGCAAACTATGGCTACACCTTC.

The CDR3: CASSYSRGTADESYTF. As DNA, the CDR3 is TGTGCCAGCAGTTACTCGAGAGGGACCGCCGATGAGAGCTACACCTTC. The rearrangement links TRBV6-5 to TRBJ1-2, with D tentatively TRBD1 (5 bases). CDR3 size: 16 residues. Trimming cost V 0 bases and J 9 bases, with 20 bases left between them. From germline, CDR1 is MNHEY and CDR2 SVGAGI.

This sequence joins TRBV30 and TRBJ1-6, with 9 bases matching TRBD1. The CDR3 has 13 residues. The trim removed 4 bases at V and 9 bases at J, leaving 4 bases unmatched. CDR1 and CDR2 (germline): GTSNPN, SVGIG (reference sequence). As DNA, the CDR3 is TGTGCCTGGACCGGGACAGGGAGTTCACCCCTCCACTTT. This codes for CAWTGTGSSPLHF.

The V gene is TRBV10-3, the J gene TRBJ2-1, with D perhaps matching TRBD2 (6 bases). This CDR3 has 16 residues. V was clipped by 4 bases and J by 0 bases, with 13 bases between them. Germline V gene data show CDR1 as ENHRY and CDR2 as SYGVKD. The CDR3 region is CAISVGRPSSYNEQFF. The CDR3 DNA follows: TGTGCCATCAGTGTGGGGAGGCCGAGCTCCTACAATGAGCAGTTCTTC.

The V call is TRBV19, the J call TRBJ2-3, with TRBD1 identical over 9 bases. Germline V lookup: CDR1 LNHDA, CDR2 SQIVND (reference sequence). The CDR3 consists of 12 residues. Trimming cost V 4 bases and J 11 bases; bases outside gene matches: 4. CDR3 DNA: TGTGCCAGTAGTAACACGGACAGGGGGCAGTATTTT. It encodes CASSNTDRGQYF.

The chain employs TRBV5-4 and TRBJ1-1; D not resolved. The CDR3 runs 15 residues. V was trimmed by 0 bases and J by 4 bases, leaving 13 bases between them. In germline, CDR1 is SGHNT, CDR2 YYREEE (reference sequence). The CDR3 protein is CASSLEEGTGTEAFF. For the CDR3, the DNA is TGTGCCAGCAGCTTGGAAGAGGGAACGGGCACTGAAGCTTTCTTT.

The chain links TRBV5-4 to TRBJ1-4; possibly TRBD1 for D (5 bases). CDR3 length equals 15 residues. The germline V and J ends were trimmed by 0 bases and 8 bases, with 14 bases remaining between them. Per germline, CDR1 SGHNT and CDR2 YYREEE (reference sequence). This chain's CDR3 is CASSLGPGVDEKLFF. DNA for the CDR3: TGTGCCAGCAGCTTGGGCCCGGGGGTGGACGAAAAACTGTTTTTT.

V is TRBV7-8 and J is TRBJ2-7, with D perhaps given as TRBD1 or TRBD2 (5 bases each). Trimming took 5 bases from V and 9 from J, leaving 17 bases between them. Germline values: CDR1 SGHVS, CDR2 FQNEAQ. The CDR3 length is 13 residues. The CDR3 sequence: CASSPTTGRGQYF. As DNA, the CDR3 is TGTGCCAGCAGCCCCACGACGGGACGCGGGCAGTACTTC.

The CDR3 protein is CASSLLATGELFF. The CDR3 nucleotides read TGTGCCAGCAGCTTATTGGCCACCGGGGAGCTGTTTTTT. The chain couples TRBV7-6 to TRBJ2-2, with no clear D. Trimming removed 2 bases at V and 4 bases at J, with 5 bases between. The CDR3 consists of 13 residues. Germline CDR1 and CDR2: SGHVS and FNYEAQ.

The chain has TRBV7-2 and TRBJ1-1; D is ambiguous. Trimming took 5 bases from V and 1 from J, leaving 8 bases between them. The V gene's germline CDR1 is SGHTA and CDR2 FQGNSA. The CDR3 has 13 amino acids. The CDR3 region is CASSPGQNTEAFF. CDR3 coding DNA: TGTGCCAGCAGCCCGGGCCAGAACACTGAAGCTTTCTTT. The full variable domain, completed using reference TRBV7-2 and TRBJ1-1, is GAGVSQSPSNKVTEKGKDVELRCDPISGHTALYWYRQSLGQGLEFLIYFQGNSAPDKSGLPSDRFSAERTGGSVSTLTIQRTQQEDSAVYLCASSPGQNTEAFFGQGTRLTVV.

CDR3 bases: TGCGCCAGCAGCTTGGGGGGGACACTCTACGAGCAGTACTTC. Protein sequence: CASSLGGTLYEQYF. This chain connects TRBV5-1 to TRBJ2-7, with a weak D call TRBD1 (6 bases). The germline gives CDR1 SGHRS, CDR2 YFSETQ. The CDR3 has 14 residues. The ends were cut back, 0 bases at V and 3 bases at J, with 10 bases in the middle.

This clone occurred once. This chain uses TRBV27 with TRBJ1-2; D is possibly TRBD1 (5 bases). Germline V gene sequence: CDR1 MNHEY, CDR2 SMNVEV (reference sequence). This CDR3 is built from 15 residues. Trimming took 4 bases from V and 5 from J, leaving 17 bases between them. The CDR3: CASSSSDPGLYGYTF. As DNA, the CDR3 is TGTGCCAGCAGTTCAAGCGATCCGGGGCTTTATGGCTACACCTTC.